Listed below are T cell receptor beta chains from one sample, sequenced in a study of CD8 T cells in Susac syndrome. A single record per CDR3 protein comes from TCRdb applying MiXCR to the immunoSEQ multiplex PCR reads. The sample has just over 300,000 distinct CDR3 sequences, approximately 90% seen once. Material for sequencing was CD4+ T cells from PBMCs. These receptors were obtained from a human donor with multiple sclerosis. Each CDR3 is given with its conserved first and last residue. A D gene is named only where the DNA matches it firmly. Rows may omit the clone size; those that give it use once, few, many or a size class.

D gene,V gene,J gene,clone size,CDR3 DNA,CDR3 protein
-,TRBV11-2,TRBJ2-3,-,TGTGCCAGCAGCTTACAGTCAGCGGGCCCGGGAGATACGCAGTATTTT,CASSLQSAGPGDTQYF
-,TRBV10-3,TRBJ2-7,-,TGTGCCATCAGTGAGAATTACGAGCAGTACTTC,CAISENYEQYF
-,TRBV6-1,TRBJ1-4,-,TGTGCCAGCAGCCTCCGGCAGGGAGCAACTAATGAAAAACTGTTTTTT,CASSLRQGATNEKLFF
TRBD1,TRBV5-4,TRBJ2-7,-,TGTGCCAGCAGCTTCGCAGGGGGCTCCTACGAGCAGTACTTC,CASSFAGGSYEQYF
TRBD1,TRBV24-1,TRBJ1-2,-,TGTGCCACCAGTGACCTCCGACAGGGAGGTAACTATGGCTACACCTTC,CATSDLRQGGNYGYTF
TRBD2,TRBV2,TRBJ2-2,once,TGTGCCAGCAGTCGGAGGTCTAGCGGCACGACCGGGGAGCTGTTTTTT,CASSRRSSGTTGELFF
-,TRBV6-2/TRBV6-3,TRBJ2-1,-,TGTGCCAGCACTCGACCGGGATTATACAATGAGCAGTTCTTC,CASTRPGLYNEQFF
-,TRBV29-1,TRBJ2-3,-,TGCAGCGTCCGTAATCCCCTCACAGATACGCAGTATTTT,CSVRNPLTDTQYF
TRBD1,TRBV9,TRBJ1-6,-,TGTGCCAGCAGCGTTGGGACAGGTGTCGAAAATTCACCCCTCCACTTT,CASSVGTGVENSPLHF
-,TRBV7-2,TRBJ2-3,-,TGTGCCAGCAGCAACGAGGCGACAGATACGCAGTATTTT,CASSNEATDTQYF
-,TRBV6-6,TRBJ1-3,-,TGTGCCAGCAGTTACGGGGTGGTTGGAAACACCATATATTTT,CASSYGVVGNTIYF
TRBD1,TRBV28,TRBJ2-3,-,TGTGCCAGCAGTCCCAGACAGGGTAGTACAGATACGCAGTATTTT,CASSPRQGSTDTQYF
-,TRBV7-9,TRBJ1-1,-,TGTGCCAGCAGCTTGGGACGGTTTATGAACACTGAAGCTTTCTTT,CASSLGRFMNTEAFF
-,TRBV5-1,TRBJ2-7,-,TGCGCCAGCAGCTTGGGGGGGGCGCGGTACGAGCAGTACTTC,CASSLGGARYEQYF
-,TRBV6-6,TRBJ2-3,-,TGTGCCAGCAGTTACTCGATTGGGGTGGATACGCAGTATTTT,CASSYSIGVDTQYF
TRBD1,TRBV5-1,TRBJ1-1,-,TGCGCCACCCGGGATATAGGGACAGACAAAGACGCTGAAGCTTTCTTT,CATRDIGTDKDAEAFF
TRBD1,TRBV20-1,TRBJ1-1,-,TGCAGTGCTCCTCACGTCAGGGGGGACGAAGCTTTCTTT,CSAPHVRGDEAFF
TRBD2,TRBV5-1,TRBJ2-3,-,TGCGCCAGCAGCTTGGGTCGACTAGCGGGGAAGCATGATACGCAGTATTTT,CASSLGRLAGKHDTQYF
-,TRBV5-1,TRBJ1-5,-,TGCGCCAGCAGCTTAGCAGGGCCTGAAAACAATCAGCCCCAGCATTTT,CASSLAGPENNQPQHF
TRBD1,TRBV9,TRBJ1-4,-,TGTGCCAGCAGCGCCTCAAACAGGGGAAAACTGTTTTTT,CASSASNRGKLFF
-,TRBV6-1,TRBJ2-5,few,TGTGCCAGCACCAGAGGGGAGACCCAGTACTTC,CASTRGETQYF
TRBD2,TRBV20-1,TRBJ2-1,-,TGCAGTGCCCGACCGGGACTAGCGGGTAATGAGCAGTTCTTC,CSARPGLAGNEQFF
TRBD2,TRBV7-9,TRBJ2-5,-,TGTGCCAGCAGTCCCCAGGTGGGAGGGCAAGAGACCCAGTACTTC,CASSPQVGGQETQYF
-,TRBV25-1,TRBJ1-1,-,TGTGCCAGCAGTGAAACCGGGCCAGCCACTGAAGCTTTCTTT,CASSETGPATEAFF
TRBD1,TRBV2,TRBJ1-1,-,TGTGCCAGCAAGGGCGTGCTCGGGACAGGGGGAATTTCGAACACTGAAGCTTTCTTT,CASKGVLGTGGISNTEAFF
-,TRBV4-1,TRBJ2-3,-,TGCGCCAGCAGCCAAGTTTTGGGACCCCGCACAGATACGCAGTATTTT,CASSQVLGPRTDTQYF
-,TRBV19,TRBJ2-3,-,TGTGCCAGTAGTAGAAGAGGGTCCACAGATACGCAGTATTTT,CASSRRGSTDTQYF
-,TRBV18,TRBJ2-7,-,TGTGCCAGCTCGGACGGCGGGGCATCCTACGAGCAGTACTTC,CASSDGGASYEQYF
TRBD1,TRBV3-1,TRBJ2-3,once,TGTGCCAGCAGCCCCCTCAGGGGGTCCACAGATACGCAGTATTTT,CASSPLRGSTDTQYF
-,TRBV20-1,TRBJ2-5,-,TGCAGTGCTAGGGCACAAGAGACCCAGTACTTC,CSARAQETQYF
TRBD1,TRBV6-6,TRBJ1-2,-,TGTGCCACAGCCCCGGACAGGGGGAATCCTGGCTACACCTTC,CATAPDRGNPGYTF
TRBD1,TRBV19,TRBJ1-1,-,TGTGCCAGTAGTATCCTCGGACAGGGGAACACTGAAGCTTTCTTT,CASSILGQGNTEAFF
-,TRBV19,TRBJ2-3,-,TGTGCCAGTACCTGGGGCGGGGCTACAGATACGCAGTATTTT,CASTWGGATDTQYF
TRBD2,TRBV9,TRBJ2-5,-,TGTGCCAGCAGCGGAGAAGCGGGGGTAGAGACCCAGTACTTC,CASSGEAGVETQYF
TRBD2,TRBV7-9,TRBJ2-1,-,TGTGCCAGCAGCTTAACACTAGCGACCGATGAGCAGTTCTTC,CASSLTLATDEQFF
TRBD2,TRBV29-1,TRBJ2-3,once,TGCAGCGTTCGAATTAGCGGGAGGCCTACAGATACGCAGTATTTT,CSVRISGRPTDTQYF
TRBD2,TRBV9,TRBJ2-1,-,TGTGCCAGCAGCGTAGACGGGAGGGCCTACAATGAGCAGTTCTTC,CASSVDGRAYNEQFF
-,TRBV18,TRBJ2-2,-,TGTGCCAGCTCAGACCAGGGATCCGGGGAGCTGTTTTTT,CASSDQGSGELFF
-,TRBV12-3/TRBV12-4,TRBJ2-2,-,TGTGCCAGCAGCCGAAGACCATTCACCGGGGAGCTGTTTTTT,CASSRRPFTGELFF
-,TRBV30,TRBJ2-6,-,TGTGCCTGGAGCGATAGACAGACCTCTGGGGCCAACGTCCTGACTTTC,CAWSDRQTSGANVLTF
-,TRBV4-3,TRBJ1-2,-,TGCGCCAGCAGCCAAGATGCCGGGGACCACTACACCTTC,CASSQDAGDHYTF
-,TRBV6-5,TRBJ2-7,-,TGTGCCAGCAGGGGACCTGGGGGGGAGCAGTACTTC,CASRGPGGEQYF
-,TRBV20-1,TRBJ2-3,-,TGCAGTGCTAGAGATTGGGGGGCCCCCACAGATACGCAGTATTTT,CSARDWGAPTDTQYF
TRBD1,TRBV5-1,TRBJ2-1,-,TGCGCCAGCAGCTCGGACAGGGGAGGCTACAATGAGCAGTTCTTC,CASSSDRGGYNEQFF
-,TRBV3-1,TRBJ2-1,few,TGTGCCAGCAGCCCCCTCGGCAATGAGCAGTTCTTC,CASSPLGNEQFF
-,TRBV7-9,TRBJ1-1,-,TGTGCCAGCAACTGGGTGGGGACTGAAGCTTTCTTT,CASNWVGTEAFF
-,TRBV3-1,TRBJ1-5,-,TGTGCCAGCAGCCAAGGGTCGGGGCCCCAGCATTTT,CASSQGSGPQHF
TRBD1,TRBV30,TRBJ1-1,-,TGTGCCTGGAGTCGGGCTTGGGACAGGGTGAACACTGAAGCTTTCTTT,CAWSRAWDRVNTEAFF
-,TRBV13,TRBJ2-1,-,TGTGCCAGCAGCCAGGGGGGACGGTCCTACAATGAGCAGTTCTTC,CASSQGGRSYNEQFF
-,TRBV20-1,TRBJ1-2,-,TGCAGTGCTAGAGAGGCAGGGCCCGTTAGGGATGGCTACACCTTC,CSAREAGPVRDGYTF
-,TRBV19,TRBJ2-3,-,TGTGCCAGTACTCCCGGCGGGCGCACAGATACGCAGTATTTT,CASTPGGRTDTQYF
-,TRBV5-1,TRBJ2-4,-,TGCGCCAGCAGCTTGGAGCTGGGCAGGGTCAAAAACATTCAGTACTTC,CASSLELGRVKNIQYF